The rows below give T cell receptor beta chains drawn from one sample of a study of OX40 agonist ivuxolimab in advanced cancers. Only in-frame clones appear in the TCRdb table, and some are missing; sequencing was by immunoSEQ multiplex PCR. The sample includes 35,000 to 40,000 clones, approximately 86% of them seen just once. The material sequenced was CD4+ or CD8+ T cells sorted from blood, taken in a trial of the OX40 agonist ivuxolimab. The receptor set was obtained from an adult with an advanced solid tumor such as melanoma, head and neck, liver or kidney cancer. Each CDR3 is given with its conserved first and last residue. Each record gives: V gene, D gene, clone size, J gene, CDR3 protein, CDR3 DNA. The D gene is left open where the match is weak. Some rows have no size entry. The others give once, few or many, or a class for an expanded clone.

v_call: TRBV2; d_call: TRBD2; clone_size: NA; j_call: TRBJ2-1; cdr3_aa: CASSQGLPRQFF; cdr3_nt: TGTGCCAGCAGTCAGGGACTACCAAGGCAGTTCTTC
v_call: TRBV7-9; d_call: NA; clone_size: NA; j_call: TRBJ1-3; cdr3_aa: CASSLADRDKNF; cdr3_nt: TGTGCCAGCAGCTTAGCGGATAGGGACAAGAATTTT
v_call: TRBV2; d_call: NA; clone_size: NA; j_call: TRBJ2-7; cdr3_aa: CASSEVPRRGQYF; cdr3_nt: TGTGCCAGCAGTGAAGTGCCCCGGAGAGGGCAGTACTTC
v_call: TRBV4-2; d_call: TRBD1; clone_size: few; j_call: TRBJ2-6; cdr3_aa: CASSQGPGQGAGANVLTF; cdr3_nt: TGTGCCAGCAGCCAAGGTCCGGGACAGGGGGCTGGGGCCAACGTCCTGACTTTC
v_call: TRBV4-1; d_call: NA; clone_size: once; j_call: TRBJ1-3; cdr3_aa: CASSQVGAVGGNTIYF; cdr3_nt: TGCGCCAGCAGCCAAGTGGGGGCGGTGGGTGGAAACACCATATATTTT
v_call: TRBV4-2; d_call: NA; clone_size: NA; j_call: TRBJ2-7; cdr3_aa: CASSQADVSRVYF; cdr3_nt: TGTGCCAGCAGCCAAGCGGATGTTTCCCGTGTATACTTC
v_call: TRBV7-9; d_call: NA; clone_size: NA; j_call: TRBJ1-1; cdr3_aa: CASSFSGKNTEAFF; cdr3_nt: TGTGCCAGCAGCTTTTCAGGGAAGAACACTGAAGCTTTCTTT
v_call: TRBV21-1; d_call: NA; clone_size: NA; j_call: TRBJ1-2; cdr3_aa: CASSKALGQKEDYGYTF; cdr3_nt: TGTGCCAGCAGCAAAGCCCTGGGACAGAAGGAGGACTATGGCTACACCTTC
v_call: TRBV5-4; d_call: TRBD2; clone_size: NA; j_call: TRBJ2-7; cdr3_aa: CASSPPLLSGSRYEQYF; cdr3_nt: TGTGCCAGCAGCCCTCCCCTACTGAGCGGGAGCAGGTACGAGCAGTACTTC
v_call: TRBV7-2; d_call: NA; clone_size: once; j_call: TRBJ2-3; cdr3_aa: CASSLVAGLGTDTQYF; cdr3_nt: TGTGCCAGCAGCTTAGTTGCGGGGTTGGGCACAGATACGCAGTATTTT
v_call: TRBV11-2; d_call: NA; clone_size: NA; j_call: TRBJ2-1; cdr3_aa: CASSFSTSSYNEQFF; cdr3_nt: TGTGCCAGCAGCTTTTCGACTAGCTCCTACAATGAGCAGTTCTTC
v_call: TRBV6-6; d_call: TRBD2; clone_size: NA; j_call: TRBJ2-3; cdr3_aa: CASSFAGGATDTQYF; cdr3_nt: TGTGCCAGCAGTTTCGCGGGGGGGGCCACAGATACGCAGTATTTT
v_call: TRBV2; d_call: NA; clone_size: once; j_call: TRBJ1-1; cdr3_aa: CASDRRGTEAFF; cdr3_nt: TGTGCCAGCGATCGGAGGGGGACTGAAGCTTTCTTT
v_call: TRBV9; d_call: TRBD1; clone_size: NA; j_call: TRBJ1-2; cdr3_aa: CASSTRQGSGYTF; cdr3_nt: TGTGCCAGCAGCACACGACAGGGATCTGGCTACACCTTC
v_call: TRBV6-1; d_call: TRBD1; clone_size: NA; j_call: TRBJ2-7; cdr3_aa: CASSEAGGPSYEQYF; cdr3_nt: TGTGCCAGCAGTGAAGCAGGGGGCCCGTCCTACGAGCAGTACTTC
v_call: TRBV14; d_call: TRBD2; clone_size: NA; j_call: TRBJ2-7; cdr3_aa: CASSQGAGAFYEQYF; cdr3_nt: TGTGCCAGCAGCCAAGGAGCGGGGGCCTTCTACGAGCAGTACTTC
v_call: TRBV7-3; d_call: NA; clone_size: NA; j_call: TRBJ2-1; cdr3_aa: CASSPVVLNMNEQFF; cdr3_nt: TGTGCCAGCAGCCCCGTGGTACTTAACATGAATGAGCAGTTCTTC
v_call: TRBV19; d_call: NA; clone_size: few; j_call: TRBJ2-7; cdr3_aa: CASSTEEAEQYF; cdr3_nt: TGTGCCAGTAGTACTGAGGAAGCCGAGCAGTACTTC
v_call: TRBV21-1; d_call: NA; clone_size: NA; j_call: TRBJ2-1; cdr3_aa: CASSLMAGALVGEQFF; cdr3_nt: TGTGCCAGCAGTCTCATGGCGGGGGCCTTGGTGGGAGAGCAGTTCTTC
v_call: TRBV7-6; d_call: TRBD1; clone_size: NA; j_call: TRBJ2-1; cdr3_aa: CASSQLTGSDNEQFF; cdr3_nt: TGTGCCAGCAGCCAATTGACAGGGTCCGACAATGAGCAGTTCTTC
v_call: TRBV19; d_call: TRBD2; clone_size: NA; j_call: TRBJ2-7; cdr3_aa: CASKLAVASYEQYF; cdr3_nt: TGTGCCAGTAAACTAGCGGTCGCCTCCTACGAGCAGTACTTC
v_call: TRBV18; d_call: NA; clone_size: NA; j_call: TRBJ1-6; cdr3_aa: CASSPPGTYNSPLHF; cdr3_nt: TGTGCCAGCTCACCACCGGGAACCTATAATTCACCCCTCCACTTT
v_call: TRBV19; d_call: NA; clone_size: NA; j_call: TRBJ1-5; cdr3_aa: CASSPGGPGSNQPQHF; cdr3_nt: TGTGCCAGTAGTCCTGGGGGGCCCGGGAGCAATCAGCCCCAGCATTTT
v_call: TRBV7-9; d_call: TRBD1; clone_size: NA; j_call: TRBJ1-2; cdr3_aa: CASSKYRGTSANYGYTF; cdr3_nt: TGTGCCAGCAGCAAATACAGGGGCACCTCAGCTAACTATGGCTACACCTTC
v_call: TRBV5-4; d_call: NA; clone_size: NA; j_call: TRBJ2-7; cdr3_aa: CASSLLSAAMSGNYEQYF; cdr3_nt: TGTGCCAGCAGCTTGCTTTCGGCGGCAATGTCAGGCAACTACGAGCAGTACTTC
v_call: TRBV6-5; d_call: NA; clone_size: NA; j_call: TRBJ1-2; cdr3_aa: CASRNGEGENYGYTF; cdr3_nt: TGTGCCAGCAGAAATGGGGAGGGTGAAAACTATGGCTACACCTTC
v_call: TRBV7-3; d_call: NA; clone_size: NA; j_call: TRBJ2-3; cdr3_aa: CASSGGLSGNADTQYF; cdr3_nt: TGTGCCAGCAGCGGGGGGTTATCAGGGAACGCAGATACGCAGTATTTT